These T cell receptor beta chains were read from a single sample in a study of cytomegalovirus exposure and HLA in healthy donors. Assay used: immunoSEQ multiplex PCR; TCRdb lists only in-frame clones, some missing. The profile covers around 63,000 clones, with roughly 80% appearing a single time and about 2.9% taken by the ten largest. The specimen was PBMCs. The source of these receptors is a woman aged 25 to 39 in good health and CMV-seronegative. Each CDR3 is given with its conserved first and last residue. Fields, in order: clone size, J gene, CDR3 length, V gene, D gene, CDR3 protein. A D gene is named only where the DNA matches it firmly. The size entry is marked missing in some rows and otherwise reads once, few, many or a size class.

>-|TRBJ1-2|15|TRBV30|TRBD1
CAWRRQGLANYGYTF
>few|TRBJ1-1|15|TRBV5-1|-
CASSDYTGRSTEAFF
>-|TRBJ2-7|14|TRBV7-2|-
CASRGGPGSYEQYF
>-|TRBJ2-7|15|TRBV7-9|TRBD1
CSSSFTGTDSYEQYF
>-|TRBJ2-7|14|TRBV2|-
CASGDSAGHYEQYF
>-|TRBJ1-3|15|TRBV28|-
CASSRHGRTGNTIYF
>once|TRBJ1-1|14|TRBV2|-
CASTLAQGATEAFF
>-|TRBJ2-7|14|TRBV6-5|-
CASSSTGNSYEQYF
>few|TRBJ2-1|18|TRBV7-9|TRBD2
CASRLPSSGTSGYNEQFF
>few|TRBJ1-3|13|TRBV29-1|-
CSAGHSSGNTIYF
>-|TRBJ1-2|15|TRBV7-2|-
CASSLGSGPSYGYTF
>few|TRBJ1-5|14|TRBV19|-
CASSLGRNNQPQHF
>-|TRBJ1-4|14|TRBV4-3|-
CASSPLGGNEKLFF
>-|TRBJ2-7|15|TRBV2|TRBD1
CASSVSRDSSYEQYF
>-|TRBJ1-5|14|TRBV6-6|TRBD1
CASSAGTGVQPQHF
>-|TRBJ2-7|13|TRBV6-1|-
CASREHSSYEQYF
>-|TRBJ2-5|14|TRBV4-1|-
CASSQAQGGETQYF
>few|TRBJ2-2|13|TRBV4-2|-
CASSHPGFGELFF
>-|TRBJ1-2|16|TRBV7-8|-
CASSLARTGPEYGYTF
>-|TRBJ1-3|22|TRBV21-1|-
CASSKGGTGGRGQASSGNTIYF
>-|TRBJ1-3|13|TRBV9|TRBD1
CASSGDSGNTIYF
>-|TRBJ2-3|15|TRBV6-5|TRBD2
CASSYEPLAGDTQYF
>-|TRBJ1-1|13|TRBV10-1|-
CASSESTTGEAFF
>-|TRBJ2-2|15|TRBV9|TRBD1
CASSVDRGRSGELFF
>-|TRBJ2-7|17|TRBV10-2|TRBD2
CASSERLAGGIGREQYF
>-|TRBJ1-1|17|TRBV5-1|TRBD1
CASRVGPGQGAYAEAFF
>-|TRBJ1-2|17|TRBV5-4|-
CASSLETGHWRGYGYTF
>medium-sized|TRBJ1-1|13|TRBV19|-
CASSIFVNTEAFF
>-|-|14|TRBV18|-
CASSPAQGNYEQYF
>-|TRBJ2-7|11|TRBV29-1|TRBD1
CSATGGPEQYF
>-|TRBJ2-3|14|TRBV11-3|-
CASSPNPRGDTQYF
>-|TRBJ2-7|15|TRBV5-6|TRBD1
CASRGGQGASYEQYF
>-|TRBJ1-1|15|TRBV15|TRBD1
CATSRGTGGLTEAFF
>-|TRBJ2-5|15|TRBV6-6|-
CASSYPGQIQETQYF
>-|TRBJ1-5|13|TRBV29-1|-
CSVSEGYNQPQHF
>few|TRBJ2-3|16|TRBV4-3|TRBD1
CASSQDSTGNTDTQYF
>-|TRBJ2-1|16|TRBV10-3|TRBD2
CAISEPGLAGMNEQFF
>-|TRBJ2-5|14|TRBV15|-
CATSRDSERETQYF
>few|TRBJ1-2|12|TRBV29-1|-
CSVGNRRYGYTF
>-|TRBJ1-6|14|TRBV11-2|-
CASSLGQGNSPLHF
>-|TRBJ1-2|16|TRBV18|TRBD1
CASSPGRRTGGGGYTF
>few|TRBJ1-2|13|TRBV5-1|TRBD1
CASSLGTGDGYTF
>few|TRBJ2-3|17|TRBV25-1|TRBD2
CASSELISGDYTDTQYF
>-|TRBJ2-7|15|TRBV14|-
CASSQGQPGRNEQYF
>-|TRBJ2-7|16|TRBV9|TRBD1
CASSPRDSLSSYEQYF
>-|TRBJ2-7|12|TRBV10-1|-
CASSEVGYEQYF
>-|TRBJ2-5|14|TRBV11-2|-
CASSLRLDQETQYF
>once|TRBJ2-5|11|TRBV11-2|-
CASSLDGTQYF
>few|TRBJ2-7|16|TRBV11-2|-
CASSLDLRAGSYEQYF
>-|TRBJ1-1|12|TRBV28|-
CETRGQNTEAFF
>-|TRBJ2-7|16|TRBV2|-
CASTPRGGASSYEQYF
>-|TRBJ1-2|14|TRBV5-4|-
CASSLARVNYGYTF
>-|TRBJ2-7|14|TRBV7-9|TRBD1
CASSPDRGPYEQYF
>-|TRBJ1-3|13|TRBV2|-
CASRRQGLATIYF